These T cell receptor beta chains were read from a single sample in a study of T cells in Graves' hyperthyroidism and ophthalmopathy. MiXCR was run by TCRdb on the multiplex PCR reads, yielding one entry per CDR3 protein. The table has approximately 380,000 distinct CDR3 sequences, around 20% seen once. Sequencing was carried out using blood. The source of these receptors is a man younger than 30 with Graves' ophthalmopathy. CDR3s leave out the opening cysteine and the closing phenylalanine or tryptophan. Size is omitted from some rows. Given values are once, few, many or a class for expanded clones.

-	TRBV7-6	ASSQGLRAAQY
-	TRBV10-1	ASSKDSSSYNEQF
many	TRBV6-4	ASSAVADTGELF
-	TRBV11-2	ASSLAGTYSYEQF
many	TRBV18	ASSLTEDTEAF
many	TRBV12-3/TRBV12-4	ASSNGQAGSQY
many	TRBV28	ASSLRGLGDQPQH
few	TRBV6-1	ASTHNPGDGYGYT
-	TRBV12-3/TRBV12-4	ASSLGSGGALFSSYNEQF
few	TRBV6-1	ASSEVGGQLNEKLF
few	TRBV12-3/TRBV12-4	ASSRDPTMEELF
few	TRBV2	ASSAHRDRGLVTEAF
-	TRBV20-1	SSPGGGAKGYT
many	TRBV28	ASPKTGESSYEQY
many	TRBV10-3	AISGDTEAF
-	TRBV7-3	ASSPDGSLGGYT
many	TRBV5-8	ASSPGVSHSTDTQY
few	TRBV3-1	ASRTIQSSYNSPLH
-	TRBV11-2	ASSPGWGRTDTQY
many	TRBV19	ASSLGPGRNQPQH
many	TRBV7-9	ASSPQGVTEAF
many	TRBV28	ASRPGTVPPEAF
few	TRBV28	ASSFGGGPLYEQY
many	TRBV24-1	ATSDFGAITDTQY
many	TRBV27	ASSLARAGTYEQY
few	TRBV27	ASSLSVQLEAF
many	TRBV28	ASSSRGKYSNQPQH
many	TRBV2	ASSDQGAGQPQH
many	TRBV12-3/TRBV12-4	ASTRRGPHNEQF
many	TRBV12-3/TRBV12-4	ASSSRTSGGADEQF
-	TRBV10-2	ASSELPGQGDEKLF
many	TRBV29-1	SVTPRLGTEAF
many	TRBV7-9	ASGSEVPYGYT
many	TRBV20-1	SASGSNQPQH
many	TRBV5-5	ASSLRAQGQETQY
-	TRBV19	ASSDRWDSYGYT
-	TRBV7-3	ASSSSGLAGARGTGELF
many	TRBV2	ASSEAAGNNEQF
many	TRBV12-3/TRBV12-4	ASRPRGGASGNTIY
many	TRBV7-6	ASSLSGDSVNEQY
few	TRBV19	ASSNGAMGNQPQH
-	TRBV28	ASSPAGAIYEQY
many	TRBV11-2	ASSLRPVGMGTDTQY
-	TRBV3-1	ASSQEGQLVYGYT
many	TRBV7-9	ASSLGTVYNEQF
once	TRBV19	ASSIIGLAGSYNEQF